These 15 T cell receptor beta chains were sequenced from one sample in a study of naive and memory T cell subsets. An oligonucleotide containing a UMI was ligated to the 3' end of TCR cDNA. The SP2 primer and nested alpha and beta constant region primers amplified ligated cDNA in four rounds. Each CDR3 protein is one row after TCRdb ran MiXCR on the 5' RACE reads. The sample consists of roughly 60,000 distinct CDR3 sequences, 8% to 9% of them appearing once. All receptors derive from a female donor in good health.

This sequence joins TRBV28 and TRBJ1-4; TRBD1 is a possible D gene (6 bases). The CDR3 consists of 13 residues. The V end lost 6 bases, the J end lost 5 bases, and 10 bases lay between the germline ends. Germline V gene lookup returns CDR1 MDHEN and CDR2 SYDVKM. The CDR3 region has the DNA TGTGCCAGCAGGATACAGGGAAATGAAAAACTGTTTTTT. Residues: CASRIQGNEKLFF.

The chain is built from TRBV30 and TRBJ1-1, with 9 bases that match TRBD1. CDR1 is GTSNPN and CDR2 is SVGIG in the germline V gene (reference sequence). Losses at the gene ends were 0 bases for V and 1 base for J; bases not matched to a gene: 6. The CDR3 is 16 amino acids. The CDR3 DNA reads TGTGCCTGGAGTGTAGGGACGGGACAGGGGAACACTGAAGCTTTCTTT. Translating it yields CAWSVGTGQGNTEAFF.

Only a few counts were recorded for this clonotype. The chain combines TRBV11-2 with TRBJ2-3; D might be TRBD2 (7 bases). The CDR3 sequence is 19 residues long. Germline V gene lookup returns CDR1 SGHAT and CDR2 FQNNGV. Trimming shortened V by 4 bases and J by 5 bases, and 28 bases separated the two germline ends. CDR3 protein: CASSSFGGTIVFDRDTQYF. The CDR3 DNA is TGTGCCAGCAGCTCCTTCGGGGGGACAATAGTATTTGACAGAGATACGCAGTATTTT. Based on the CDR3 plus reference TRBV11-2 and TRBJ2-3, the full variable domain is EAGVAQSPRYKIIEKRQSVAFWCNPISGHATLYWYQQILGQGPKLLIQFQNNGVVDDSQLPKDRFSAERLKGVDSTLKIQPAKLEDSAVYLCASSSFGGTIVFDRDTQYFGPGTRLTVL.

This clonotype was counted at least ten times. This chain links TRBV29-1 with TRBJ2-4, with 11 positions matching TRBD1. The CDR3 loop spans 17 amino acids. Germline V gene lookup returns CDR1 SQVTM and CDR2 ANQGSEA. V lost 4 bases and J lost 8; bases outside the gene matches: 16. The CDR3 sequence: CSVVGLPGQGGSDIQYF. In DNA form, the CDR3 reads TGCAGCGTTGTGGGGCTTCCGGGACAGGGGGGGTCGGACATTCAGTACTTC.

Many counts were recorded for this clonotype. This sequence joins TRBV10-3 and TRBJ1-5, with TRBD1 as a possible D gene (5 bases). From germline, CDR1 is ENHRY and CDR2 SYGVKD. The CDR3 length is 13 residues. Trimming removed 2 bases at V and 5 bases at J, with 7 bases between. The DNA for the CDR3 is TGTGCCATCAGTGAGGGGGGTTATCAGCCCCAGCATTTT. This codes for CAISEGGYQPQHF.

This clonotype was seen a handful of times. This rearrangement joins TRBV28 to TRBJ1-4; D not resolved. This CDR3 contains 13 residues. Trimming stripped 10 bases from V and 0 bases from J, with 9 bases between. Germline values: CDR1 MDHEN, CDR2 SYDVKM. The CDR3 reads CATLVATNEKLFF. CDR3 coding DNA: TGTGCCACCCTCGTTGCAACTAATGAAAAACTGTTTTTT.

This chain links TRBV12-5 with TRBJ1-5; unclear D gene. The germline CDR1 and CDR2 sequences are LGHNT and FRNRAP. Trimming took 0 bases from V and 2 from J, leaving 11 bases between them. The CDR3 sequence is 16 residues long. The CDR3 region has the DNA TGTGCTAGTGGTTTGGTACACGGCAGCGGCAATCAGCCCCAGCATTTT. The encoded protein is CASGLVHGSGNQPQHF.

This clonotype was detected many times. CDR3 nucleotides: TGTGCCAGCAGCTCATCCGGGACTTTTTCCGGAGAGACCCAGTACTTC. Amino acids: CASSSSGTFSGETQYF. The chain recombines TRBV5-4 with TRBJ2-5; D perhaps matches TRBD2 (6 bases). The CDR3 consists of 16 residues. V was cut by 3 bases and J by 4 bases, with 19 bases left in between. The germline V gene encodes CDR1 SGHNT and CDR2 YYREEE (reference sequence).

V is TRBV19 and J is TRBJ2-3; 8 positions agree with TRBD1. V lost 3 bases and J lost 6; bases outside the gene matches: 14. The length of the CDR3 is 17 residues. Germline V CDR1 and CDR2: LNHDA, SQIVND (reference sequence). The CDR3 nucleotides are TGTGCCAGTAGTATCCTGGGGATTGGACAGGGTACGGATACGCAGTATTTT. Translated: CASSILGIGQGTDTQYF.

This chain uses TRBV12-3 or TRBV12-4 with TRBJ1-1; D is uncertain. V was clipped by 6 bases and J by 5 bases, with 13 bases between them. The CDR3 totals 13 residues. CDR3 DNA sequence: TGTGCCAGCAGCCAGACAAGTGGAACTGAAGCTTTCTTT. Its protein is CASSQTSGTEAFF.

This clonotype was seen ten or more times. The gene calls are TRBV12-3 or TRBV12-4 and TRBJ1-1; D perhaps matches TRBD1 (6 bases). The CDR3 covers 13 residues. V lost 6 bases and J 1 base, leaving 9 bases between the germline ends. For the CDR3, the DNA is TGTGCCAGCAGGCGGACAGAGAACACTGAAGCTTTCTTT. This sequence encodes CASRRTENTEAFF.

This clonotype occurred many times. The chain recombines TRBV19 with TRBJ1-2; D is ambiguous. The germline gives CDR1 LNHDA, CDR2 SQIVND (reference sequence). This CDR3 has 13 amino acids. The germline V and J ends were trimmed by 3 bases and 4 bases, with 9 bases remaining between them. The CDR3 spells CASSIGSLYGYTF. The CDR3 bases are TGTGCCAGTAGTATTGGAAGTCTCTATGGCTACACCTTC.

This chain uses TRBV6-1 with TRBJ2-3; possibly TRBD1 for D (5 bases). The germline CDR1 and CDR2 sequences are MNHNS and SASEGT. Trimming took off 6 bases at V and 3 bases at J, with 10 bases between the two ends. The CDR3 consists of 13 residues. The CDR3 loop reads CASRLGQTDTQYF. The CDR3 region has the DNA TGTGCCAGCAGGCTTGGACAAACAGATACGCAGTATTTT.

The rearrangement links TRBV11-2 to TRBJ2-1; 9 nucleotides align to TRBD2. The CDR3 sequence is 16 residues long. V was pared by 6 bases and J by 7 bases, with 13 bases of the junction left unmatched. CDR1 and CDR2 (germline): SGHAT, FQNNGV. In nucleotides, the CDR3 is TGTGCCAGCAGACAGATCGGCGGGAGGGCCGGTAATGAGCAGTTCTTC. Translating it yields CASRQIGGRAGNEQFF.

J is TRBJ2-1 and V is TRBV5-4, with TRBD2 matching over 7 bases. The CDR3 runs to 16 residues. V dropped 0 bases and J dropped 0; count of bases not matched to a gene: 3. Germline CDR1 and CDR2: SGHNT and YYREEE (reference sequence). CDR3 protein: CASSLAGGSSYNEQFF. The CDR3, as DNA: TGTGCCAGCAGCTTGGCCGGGGGGAGCTCCTACAATGAGCAGTTCTTC. Looking up the rest from reference TRBV5-4 and TRBJ2-1 gives the full variable domain: ETGVTQSPTHLIKTRGQQVTLRCSSQSGHNTVSWYQQALGQGPQFIFQYYREEENGRGNFPPRFSGLQFPNYSSELNVNALELDDSALYLCASSLAGGSSYNEQFFGPGTRLTVL.